The sequence of this T cell receptor (beta chain) was determined in a study of regulatory T cells in long-lasting Graves disease. Study-level findings and limits: Less diverse TCR repertoires were seen in persistent Graves' patients than in newly diagnosed ones.

V lost 5 bases and J lost 2, with 11 bases in between. Germline CDR1 SGHNT, CDR2 YENEEA. The CDR3 length is 14 residues. Time point indicated: newly diagnosed GD, antithyroid drugs for less than 3 months. PBMCs provided the RNA from which the TCR library was made. EDTA tubes collected 7.5 to 9.5 milliliters of peripheral blood. Comment on this clonotype: Antigen specificity is unknown.

Both iRepertoire HTBI primers and Arm-PCR of CDR3 regions were used to build the TCR beta libraries. Per the original data handling: In the combined samples, some 59 TRBV and 11 to 15 TRBJ segments were identified. TCRdb recomputed calls from the multiplex PCR reads with MiXCR, one row per CDR3 protein. These V and J calls are TCRdb output, not the study's own analysis. Of around 230,000 distinct CDR3 sequences in the sample, around 20% were seen once. The material was peripheral blood mononuclear cells (PBMCs), obtained at new diagnosis, from a patient treated with antithyroid drugs. This receptor was identified in a female donor with Graves disease. The rearrangement links TRBV11-3 to TRBJ2-3; D not resolved. CDR3 loop: CASSTTASTDTQYF. The CDR3 nucleotides are TGTGCCAGCAGCACGACTGCCTCCACAGATACGCAGTATTTT.